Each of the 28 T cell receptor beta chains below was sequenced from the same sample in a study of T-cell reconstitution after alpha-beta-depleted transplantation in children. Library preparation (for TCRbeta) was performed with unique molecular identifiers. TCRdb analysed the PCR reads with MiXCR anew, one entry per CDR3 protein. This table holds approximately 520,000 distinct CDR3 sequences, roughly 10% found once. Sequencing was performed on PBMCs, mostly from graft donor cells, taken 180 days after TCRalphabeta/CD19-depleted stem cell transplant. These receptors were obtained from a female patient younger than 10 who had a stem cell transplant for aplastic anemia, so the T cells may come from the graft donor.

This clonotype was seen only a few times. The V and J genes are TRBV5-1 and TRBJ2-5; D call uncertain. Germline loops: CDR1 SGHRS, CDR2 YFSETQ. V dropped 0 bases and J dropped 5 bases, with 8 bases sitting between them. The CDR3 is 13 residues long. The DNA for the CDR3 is TGCGCCAGCAGCTTGGATGCGCGGGAGACCCAGTACTTC. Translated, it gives CASSLDARETQYF. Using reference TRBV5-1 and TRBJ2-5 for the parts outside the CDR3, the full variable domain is KAGVTQTPRYLIKTRGQQVTLSCSPISGHRSVSWYQQTPGQGLQFLFEYFSETQRNKGNFPGRFSGRQFSNSRSEMNVSTLELGDSALYLCASSLDARETQYFGPGTRLLVL.

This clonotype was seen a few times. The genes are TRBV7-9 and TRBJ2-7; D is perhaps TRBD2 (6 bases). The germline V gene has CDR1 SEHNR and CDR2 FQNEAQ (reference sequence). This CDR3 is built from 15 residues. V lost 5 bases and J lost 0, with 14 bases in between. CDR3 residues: CASSAVAGSSYEQYF. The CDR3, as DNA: TGTGCCAGCAGCGCCGTGGCGGGGAGCTCCTACGAGCAGTACTTC.

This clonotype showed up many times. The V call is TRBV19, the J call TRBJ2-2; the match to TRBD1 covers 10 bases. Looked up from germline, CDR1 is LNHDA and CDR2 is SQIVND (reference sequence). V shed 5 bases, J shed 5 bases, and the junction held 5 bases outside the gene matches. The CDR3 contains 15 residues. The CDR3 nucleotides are TGTGCCAGTAGTCGAGACAGGGGGCGGACCGGGGAGCTGTTTTTT. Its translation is CASSRDRGRTGELFF.

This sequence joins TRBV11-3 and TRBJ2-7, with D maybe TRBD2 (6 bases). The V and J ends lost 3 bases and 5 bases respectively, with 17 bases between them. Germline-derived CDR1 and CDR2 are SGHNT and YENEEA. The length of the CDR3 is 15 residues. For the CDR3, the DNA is TGTGCCAGCAGCTTGCACTACGGGGGTAGCAACGAGCAGTACGTC. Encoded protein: CASSLHYGGSNEQYV.

This chain's CDR3 is CASSGQGVPPRDRTDTQYF. The CDR3, as DNA: TGTGCCAGCAGCGGACAGGGGGTACCCCCTCGGGATAGGACAGATACGCAGTATTTT. The V gene is TRBV6-1, the J gene TRBJ2-3, with 10 bases matching TRBD1. Germline CDR1 reads MNHNS; CDR2 reads SASEGT. The CDR3 is made up of 19 amino acids. Unmatched junction bases numbered 18, after V lost 6 bases and J lost 3 bases.

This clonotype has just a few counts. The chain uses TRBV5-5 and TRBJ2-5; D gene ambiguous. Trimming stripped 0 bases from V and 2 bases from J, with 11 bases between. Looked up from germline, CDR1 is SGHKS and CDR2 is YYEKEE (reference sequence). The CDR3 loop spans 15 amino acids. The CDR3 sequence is CASSLGATAQETQYF. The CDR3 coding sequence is TGTGCCAGCAGCTTGGGGGCCACAGCACAAGAGACCCAGTACTTC.

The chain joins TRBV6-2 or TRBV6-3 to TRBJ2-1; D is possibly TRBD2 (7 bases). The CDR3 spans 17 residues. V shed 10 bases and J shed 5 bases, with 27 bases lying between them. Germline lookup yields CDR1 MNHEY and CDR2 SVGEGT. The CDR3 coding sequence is TGTGCCACCGGACCCAAACGAAAGGGGGGGGGGAACAATGAGCAGTTCTTC. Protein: CATGPKRKGGGNNEQFF.

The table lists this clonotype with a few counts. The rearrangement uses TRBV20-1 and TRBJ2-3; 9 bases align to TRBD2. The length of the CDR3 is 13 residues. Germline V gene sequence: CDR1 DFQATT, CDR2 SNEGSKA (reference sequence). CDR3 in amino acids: CTGHSGRVDTQYF. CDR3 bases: TGCACCGGCCATAGCGGGAGAGTAGATACGCAGTATTTT.

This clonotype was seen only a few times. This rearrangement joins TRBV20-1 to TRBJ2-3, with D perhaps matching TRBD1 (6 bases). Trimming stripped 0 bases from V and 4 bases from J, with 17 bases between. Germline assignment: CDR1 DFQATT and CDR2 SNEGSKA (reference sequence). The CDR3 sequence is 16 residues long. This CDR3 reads CSARDYRRGAPDTQYF. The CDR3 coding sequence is TGCAGTGCTAGAGATTATCGCAGGGGCGCTCCAGATACGCAGTATTTT.

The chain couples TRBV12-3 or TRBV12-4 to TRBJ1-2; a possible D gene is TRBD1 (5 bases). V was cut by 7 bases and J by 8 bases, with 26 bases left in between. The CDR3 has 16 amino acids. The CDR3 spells CASTRSYMGGPWGYTF. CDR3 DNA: TGTGCCAGCACTCGCTCATACATGGGGGGTCCTTGGGGCTACACCTTC.

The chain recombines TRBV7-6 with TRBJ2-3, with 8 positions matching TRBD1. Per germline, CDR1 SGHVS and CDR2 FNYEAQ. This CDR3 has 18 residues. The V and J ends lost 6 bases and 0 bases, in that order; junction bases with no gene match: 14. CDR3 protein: CASRSGGRGWTSTDTQYF. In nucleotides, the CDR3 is TGTGCCAGCAGATCAGGGGGCCGGGGATGGACTAGCACAGATACGCAGTATTTT. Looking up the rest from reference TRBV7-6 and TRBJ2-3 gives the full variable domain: GAGVSQSPRYKVTKRGQDVALRCDPISGHVSLYWYRQALGQGPEFLTYFNYEAQQDKSGLPNDRFSAERPEGSISTLTIQRTEQRDSAMYRCASRSGGRGWTSTDTQYFGPGTRLTVL.

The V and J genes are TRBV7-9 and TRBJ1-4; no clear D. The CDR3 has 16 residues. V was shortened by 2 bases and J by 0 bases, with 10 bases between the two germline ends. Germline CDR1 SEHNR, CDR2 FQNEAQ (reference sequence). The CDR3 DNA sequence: TGTGCCAGCAGCTTATCCTCCCCCTCAACTAATGAAAAACTGTTTTTT. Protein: CASSLSSPSTNEKLFF.

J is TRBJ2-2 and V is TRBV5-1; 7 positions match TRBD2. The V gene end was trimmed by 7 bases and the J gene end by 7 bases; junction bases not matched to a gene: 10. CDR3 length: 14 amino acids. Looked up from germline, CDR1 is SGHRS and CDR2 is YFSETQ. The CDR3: CASHAGAGIGELFF. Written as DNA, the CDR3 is TGCGCCAGCCACGCGGGAGCCGGAATCGGGGAGCTGTTTTTT. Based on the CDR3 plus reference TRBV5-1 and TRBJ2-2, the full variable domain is KAGVTQTPRYLIKTRGQQVTLSCSPISGHRSVSWYQQTPGQGLQFLFEYFSETQRNKGNFPGRFSGRQFSNSRSEMNVSTLELGDSALYLCASHAGAGIGELFFGEGSRLTVL.

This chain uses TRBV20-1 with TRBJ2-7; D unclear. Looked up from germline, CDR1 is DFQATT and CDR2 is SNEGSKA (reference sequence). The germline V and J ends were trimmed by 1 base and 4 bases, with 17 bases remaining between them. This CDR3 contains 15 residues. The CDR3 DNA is TGCAGTGCTAGAGTTTGGCACCCCCGAAGATACGAGCAGTACTTC. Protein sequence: CSARVWHPRRYEQYF.

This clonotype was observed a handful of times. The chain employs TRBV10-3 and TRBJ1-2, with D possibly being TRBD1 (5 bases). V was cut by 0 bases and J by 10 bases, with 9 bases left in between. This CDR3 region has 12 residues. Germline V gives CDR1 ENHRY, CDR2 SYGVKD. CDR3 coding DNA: TGTGCCATCAGTGAGTCTGCTGGGGCCTACACCTTC. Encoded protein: CAISESAGAYTF.

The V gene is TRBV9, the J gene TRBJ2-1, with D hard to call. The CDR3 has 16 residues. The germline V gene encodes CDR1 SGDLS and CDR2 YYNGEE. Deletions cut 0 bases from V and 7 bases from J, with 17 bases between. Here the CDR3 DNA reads TGTGCCAGCAGCGTAGTTTCGCACCTAGAACTGAATGAGCAGTTCTTC. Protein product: CASSVVSHLELNEQFF.

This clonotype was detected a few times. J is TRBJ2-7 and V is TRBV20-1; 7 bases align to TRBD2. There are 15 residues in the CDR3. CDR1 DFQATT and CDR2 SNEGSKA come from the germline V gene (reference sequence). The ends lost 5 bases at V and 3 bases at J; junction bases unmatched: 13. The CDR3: CSAGRLAPALYEQYF. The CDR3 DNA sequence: TGCAGTGCTGGCCGACTAGCCCCCGCCCTCTACGAGCAGTACTTC.

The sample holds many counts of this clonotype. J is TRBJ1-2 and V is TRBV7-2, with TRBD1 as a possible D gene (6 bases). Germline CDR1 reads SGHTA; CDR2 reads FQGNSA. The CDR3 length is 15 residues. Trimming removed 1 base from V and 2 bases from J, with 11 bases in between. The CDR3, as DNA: TGTGCCAGCAGCTTAGGAGGGGGGTGGAACTATGGCTACACCTTC. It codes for CASSLGGGWNYGYTF.

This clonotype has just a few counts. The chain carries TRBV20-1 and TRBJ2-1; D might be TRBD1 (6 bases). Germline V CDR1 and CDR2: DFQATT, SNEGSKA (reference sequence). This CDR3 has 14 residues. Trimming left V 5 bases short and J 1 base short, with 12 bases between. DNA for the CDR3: TGCAGTGCTCAAAACAGGGAATCCTACAATGAGCAGTTCTTC. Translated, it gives CSAQNRESYNEQFF.

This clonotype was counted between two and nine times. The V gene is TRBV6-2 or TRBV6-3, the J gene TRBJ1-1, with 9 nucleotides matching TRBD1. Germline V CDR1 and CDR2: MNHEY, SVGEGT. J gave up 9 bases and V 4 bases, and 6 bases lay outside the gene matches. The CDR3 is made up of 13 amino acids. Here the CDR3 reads CASSSGTGRQAFF. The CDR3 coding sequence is TGTGCCAGCAGTTCGGGGACAGGGAGGCAAGCTTTCTTT.

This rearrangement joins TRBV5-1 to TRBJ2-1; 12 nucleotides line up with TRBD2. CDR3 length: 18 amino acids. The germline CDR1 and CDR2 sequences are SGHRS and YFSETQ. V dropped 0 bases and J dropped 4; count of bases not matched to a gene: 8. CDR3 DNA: TGCGCCAGCAGCTTGGTAACTAGCGGGAGGATCCCTTACAATGAGCAGTTCTTC. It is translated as CASSLVTSGRIPYNEQFF.

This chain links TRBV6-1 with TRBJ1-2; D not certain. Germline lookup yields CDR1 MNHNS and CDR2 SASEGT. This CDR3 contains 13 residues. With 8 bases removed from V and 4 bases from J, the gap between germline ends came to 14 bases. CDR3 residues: CASSGNSPYGYTF. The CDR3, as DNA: TGTGCCAGCTCTGGGAATTCCCCCTATGGCTACACCTTC.

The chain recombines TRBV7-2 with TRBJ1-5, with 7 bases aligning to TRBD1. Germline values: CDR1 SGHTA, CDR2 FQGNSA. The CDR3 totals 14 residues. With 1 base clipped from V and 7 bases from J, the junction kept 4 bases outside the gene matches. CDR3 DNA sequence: TGTGCCAGCAGCTTAGAGGTAGGGGGCCAGCCCCAGCATTTT. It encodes CASSLEVGGQPQHF.

CDR3 sequence (DNA): TGTGCCACCTTTGCGGAGATGAACACCGGGGAGCTGTTTTTT. Its protein product is CATFAEMNTGELFF. The chain uses TRBV5-4 and TRBJ2-2; D remains ambiguous. The CDR3 loop spans 14 amino acids. V dropped 9 bases and J dropped 1 base, with 13 bases sitting between them. Looked up from germline, CDR1 is SGHNT and CDR2 is YYREEE (reference sequence).

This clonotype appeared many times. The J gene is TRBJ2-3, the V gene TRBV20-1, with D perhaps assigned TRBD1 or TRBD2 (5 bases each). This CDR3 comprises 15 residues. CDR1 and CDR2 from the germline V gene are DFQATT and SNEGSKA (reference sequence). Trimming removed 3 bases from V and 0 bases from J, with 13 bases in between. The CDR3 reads CSARGPVFSTDTQYF. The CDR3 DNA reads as TGCAGTGCTAGGGGACCGGTGTTTAGCACAGATACGCAGTATTTT.

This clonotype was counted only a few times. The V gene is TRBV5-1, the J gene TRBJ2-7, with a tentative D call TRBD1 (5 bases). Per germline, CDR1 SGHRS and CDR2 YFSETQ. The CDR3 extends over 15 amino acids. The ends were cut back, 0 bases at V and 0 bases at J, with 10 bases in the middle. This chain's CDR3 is CASSLERQTSYEQYF. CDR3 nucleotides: TGCGCCAGCAGCTTGGAGAGACAGACCTCCTACGAGCAGTACTTC.

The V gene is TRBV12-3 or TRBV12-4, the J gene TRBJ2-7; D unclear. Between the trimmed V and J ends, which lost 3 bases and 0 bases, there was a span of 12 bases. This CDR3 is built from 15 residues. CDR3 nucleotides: TGTGCCAGCAGTTTTCGGCAGGCTACCTCCTACGAGCAGTACTTC. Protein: CASSFRQATSYEQYF.

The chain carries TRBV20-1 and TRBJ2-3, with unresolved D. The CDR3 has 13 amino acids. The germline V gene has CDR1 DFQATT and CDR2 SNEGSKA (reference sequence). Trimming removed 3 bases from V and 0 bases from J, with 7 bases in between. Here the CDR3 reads CSASSTSTDTQYF. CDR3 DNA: TGCAGTGCTAGTTCCACGAGCACAGATACGCAGTATTTT.